The rows below give T cell receptor beta chains drawn from one sample of a study of blood T cell repertoires in COVID-19. Some clones are missing from TCRdb's copy, which holds only in-frame ones; the method was immunoSEQ multiplex PCR. There are around 310,000 clones in the sample; about 87% occur only once, and about 4.7% lies in the top ten. Sequencing input: PBMCs or T cells enriched from blood (not recorded which). The source is a man aged 30-40 years who had recovered from COVID-19. Both conserved end residues are part of each CDR3. A D gene is named only where the DNA matches it firmly.

j_call d_call v_call cdr3_aa cdr3_nt
TRBJ1-2 NA TRBV11-2 CASSLLGGLNYGYTF TGTGCCAGCAGCTTACTTGGCGGCCTGAACTATGGCTACACCTTC
TRBJ2-3 NA TRBV3-1/TRBV3-2 CASSQVRVADTQYF TGTGCCAGCAGCCAAGTCCGGGTCGCGGATACGCAGTATTTT
TRBJ2-7 TRBD1 TRBV5-1 CASSSSRDRGFEQYF TGCGCCAGCAGCTCTTCCCGGGACAGGGGATTTGAGCAGTACTTC
TRBJ2-7 TRBD1 TRBV5-4 CASSWGTGSSYEQYF TGTGCCAGCAGCTGGGGGACAGGGAGCTCCTACGAGCAGTACTTC
TRBJ2-1 NA TRBV21-1 CASSKVGRLAGGHEQFF TGTGCCAGCAGCAAAGTTGGGAGACTAGCGGGGGGGCATGAGCAGTTCTTC
TRBJ2-2 TRBD2 TRBV5-1 CASSPGTSGATGELFF TGCGCCAGCAGCCCCGGGACTAGCGGGGCCACCGGGGAGCTGTTTTTT
TRBJ2-3 TRBD2 TRBV27 CASSKGTSGTDTQYF TGTGCCAGCAGTAAGGGGACTAGCGGCACAGATACGCAGTATTTT
TRBJ2-7 NA TRBV5-1 CASSLERTARTYEQYF TGCGCCAGCAGCTTGGAGAGGACAGCCCGTACCTACGAGCAGTACTTC
TRBJ2-3 TRBD2 TRBV30 CAWSVGGGDTDTQYF TGTGCCTGGAGTGTAGGCGGGGGGGACACAGATACGCAGTATTTT
TRBJ1-3 TRBD1 TRBV19 CASISDRGFSGNTIYF TGTGCCAGTATTTCGGACAGGGGGTTCTCTGGAAACACCATATATTTT
TRBJ2-1 TRBD1 TRBV5-1 CASSGSGTGVYNEQFF TGCGCCAGCAGCGGTTCCGGGACAGGGGTCTACAATGAGCAGTTCTTC
TRBJ2-1 NA TRBV6-5 CASTRRGLRGQFF TGTGCCAGCACACGAAGGGGTCTTCGCGGGCAGTTCTTC
TRBJ2-2 TRBD1 TRBV5-5 CASSWAGTGGTGELFF TGTGCCAGCAGCTGGGCCGGGACAGGGGGCACCGGGGAGCTGTTTTTT
TRBJ1-4 TRBD1 TRBV6-5 CASSYSGQGSMELFF TGTGCCAGCAGTTACTCCGGACAGGGTAGTATGGAACTGTTTTTT
TRBJ2-3 NA TRBV9 CASSVASGGGDTQYF TGTGCCAGCAGCGTAGCTTCTGGAGGTGGGGATACGCAGTATTTT
TRBJ2-3 NA TRBV9 CASSYRRQAGDTQYF TGTGCCAGCAGTTACAGGCGACAGGCTGGTGATACGCAGTATTTT
TRBJ1-5 TRBD1 TRBV2 CASSEAGTANQPQHF TGTGCCAGCAGTGAAGCCGGGACAGCTAATCAGCCCCAGCATTTT
TRBJ2-7 TRBD1 TRBV27 CASSGTGWYEQYF TGTGCCAGCAGCGGGACAGGGTGGTACGAGCAGTACTTC
TRBJ2-5 TRBD2 TRBV3-1/TRBV3-2 CASSQGLAGGRDTQETQYF TGTGCCAGCAGCCAAGGCCTAGCGGGGGGCCGAGACACACAAGAGACCCAGTACTTC